The entry that follows covers one T cell receptor beta chain sequence. Its antigen is still unknown. No much larger clonotype is one base removed from it; base qualities were not supplied. The time point label, read with the paper, signifies: baseline before first vaccination. Vaccinee samples came from UK trials COV001 and COV002, including a single-blind randomized controlled phase 2/3 trial of AZD1222 (ChAdOx1 nCoV-19) in healthy adults. For TCRbeta chain sequencing, PBMC samples from trial participants were taken at day 0 and at day 28 after the second dose. The CDR3, cysteine through phenylalanine, is 15 amino acids long. Only the CDR3 portion is preserved as DNA: 45 bases, with reading frame beginning at the first base. V is clipped by 1 base and J by 5 bases, and the sequence between their germline boundaries is 15 bases long. Reading the germline V gene gives CDR1 SGHNT and CDR2 YENEEA. The sample originates from a study of T cell responses to AZD1222 COVID-19 vaccine (dated by TCRdb to about 2021). As for the study more broadly: Because spike-specific TCR depth and breadth did not differ between the two schedules, AZD1222 recipients who got a second dose at roughly 4 weeks were pooled with those who got a second dose at roughly 12 weeks. Trial participants were enrolled by age into 18-55, 56-69 and 70-plus year subgroups, with 148, 28 and 57 TCR-sequenced participants respectively. TCR sequencing covered 230 to 250 trial participants: 200 to 210 given two doses of AZD1222 and around 25 given two doses of MenACWY control vaccine. On the study overall, not on this receptor specifically: Only a handful of AZD1222 recipients were SARS-CoV-2 seropositive at baseline, limiting conclusions about previously exposed vaccinees. The 56-69-year group was small, and its depth increase did not reach significance, likely because of low power. Nearly half of unique spike-specific TCRs reportedly recognized epitopes outside regions mutated in the B.1.351 and B.1.1.7 variants. After two AZD1222 doses, spike-specific TCR breadth and depth were significantly higher than at day 0 and than in MenACWY recipients. Participants were mostly white British, with more females than males. The authors suggested clonal diversity may have been underestimated. Vaccine-associated CD4 TCRs spanned the whole spike protein, with dominant responses in regions 160-218 and 743-854. Because no day 14 peak-response samples were available, repertoires were characterized only after the peak T cell response.

The CDR3 regions of human TCRbeta chains were analyzed by immunosequencing. Per the original workflow: TCRs in the repertoires were matched against a reference library of SARS-CoV-2-specific TCRs that had been generated with the MIRA antigen-specificity platform. Breadth was defined as the fraction of unique TCRs that were SARS-CoV-2-associated, and depth was defined as the fraction of total T cells that were SARS-CoV-2-associated. Using the MIRA data, each spike-specific TCR was mapped to the spike region that the TCR reacts to and placed in a CD4 or CD8 class. Log10-transformed breadth and depth values were compared by one-way ANOVA with Sidak's multiple comparisons tests. The source is immuneACCESS, and TCRdb retained only in-frame sequences with V and J called. Part of the clones is not carried over; for the studies checked, unresolved V genes explain less than half of this, and the remainder is unexplained. From that table come the V and J calls and clone size; the DNA was used to work out D and trimming. This sample comprises approximately 140,000 clones, about 93% of them detected only once. The ten most abundant clones make up approximately 5% of the sample.

The TCR originated in an adult in good health. This chain joins TRBV11-3 to TRBJ2-7; a tentative D match to TRBD2 spans 6 bases. The sample here was peripheral blood, taken on day 0 of AZD1222 vaccination. CDR3 sequence: CASSLGTGDRDEQYF. The DNA sequence is as follows: TGTGCCAGCAGCTTAGGGACGGGGGATCGCGACGAGCAGTACTTC.